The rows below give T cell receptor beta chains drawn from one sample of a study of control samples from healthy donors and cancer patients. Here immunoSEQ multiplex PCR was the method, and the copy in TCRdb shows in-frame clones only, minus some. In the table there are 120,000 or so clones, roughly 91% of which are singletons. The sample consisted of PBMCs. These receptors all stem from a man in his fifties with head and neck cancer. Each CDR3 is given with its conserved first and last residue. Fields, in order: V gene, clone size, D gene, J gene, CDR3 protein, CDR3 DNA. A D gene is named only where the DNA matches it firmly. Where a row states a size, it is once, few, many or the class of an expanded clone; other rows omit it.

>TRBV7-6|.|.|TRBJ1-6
CASSSGQSSYNSPLHF
TGTGCCAGCAGCTCTGGACAGAGCTCCTATAATTCACCCCTCCACTTT
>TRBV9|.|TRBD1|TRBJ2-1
CASSVPSGQGASSYNEQFF
TGTGCCAGCAGCGTACCTTCGGGACAGGGGGCAAGCTCCTACAATGAGCAGTTCTTC
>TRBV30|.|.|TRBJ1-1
CACSRDFYTEAFF
TGTGCCTGTTCCCGGGACTTCTACACTGAAGCTTTCTTT
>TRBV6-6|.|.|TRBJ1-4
CASSYSEKLFF
TGTGCCAGCAGTTACAGTGAAAAACTGTTTTTT
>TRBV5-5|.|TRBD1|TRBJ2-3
CASSFSQGAGTDTQYF
TGTGCCAGCAGTTTTTCCCAGGGGGCAGGCACAGATACGCAGTATTTT
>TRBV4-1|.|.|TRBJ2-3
CASSQGPISPTDTQYF
TGCGCCAGCAGCCAAGGCCCAATAAGCCCCACAGATACGCAGTATTTT
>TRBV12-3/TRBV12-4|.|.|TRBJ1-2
CASSFGGLGGYTF
TGTGCCAGCTCCTTCGGGGGCCTCGGTGGCTACACCTTC
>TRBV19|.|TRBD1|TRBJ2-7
CASSIDRQGISEQYF
TGTGCCAGTAGTATAGATCGACAGGGAATCAGCGAGCAGTACTTC
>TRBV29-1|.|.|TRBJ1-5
CSVVLDGVSNQPQHF
TGCAGCGTTGTTCTGGACGGTGTGAGCAATCAGCCCCAGCATTTT
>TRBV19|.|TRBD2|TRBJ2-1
CASSITRGAYNEQFF
TGTGCCAGTAGTATCACCCGGGGGGCCTACAATGAGCAGTTCTTC
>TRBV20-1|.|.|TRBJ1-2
CSAAEAGGYTF
TGCAGTGCTGCTGAGGCTGGGGGCTACACCTTC
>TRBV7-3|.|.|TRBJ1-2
CASSSMGGYGYTF
TGTGCCAGCAGCTCCATGGGGGGCTACGGCTACACCTTC
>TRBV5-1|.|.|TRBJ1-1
CASSLKGTPGGTEAFF
TGCGCCAGCAGCCTGAAAGGAACCCCCGGGGGCACTGAAGCTTTCTTT
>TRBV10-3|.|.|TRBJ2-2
CAISAGTGDTGELFF
TGTGCCATCAGTGCCGGGACTGGGGACACCGGGGAGCTGTTTTTT
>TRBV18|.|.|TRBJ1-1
CASSGGAGTEAFF
TGTGCCAGCTCAGGGGGGGCCGGCACTGAAGCTTTCTTT
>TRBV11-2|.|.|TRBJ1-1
CASSSYPAPDRTMNTEAFF
TGTGCCAGCAGCTCCTACCCGGCTCCCGACAGAACAATGAACACTGAAGCTTTCTTT
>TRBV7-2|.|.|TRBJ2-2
CASSLIGSFTGELFF
TGTGCCAGCAGCTTAATCGGTAGCTTCACCGGGGAGCTGTTTTTT
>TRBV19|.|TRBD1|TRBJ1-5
CASSRTGEGVGQPQHF
TGTGCCAGTAGTCGGACAGGGGAGGGGGTCGGTCAGCCCCAGCATTTT
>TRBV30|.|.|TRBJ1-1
CASRLVARNTEAFF
TGTGCCTCAAGACTAGTTGCCCGGAACACTGAAGCTTTCTTT
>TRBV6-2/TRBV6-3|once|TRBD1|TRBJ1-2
CASSASGTGGYTF
TGTGCCAGCAGTGCGTCCGGGACAGGGGGCTACACCTTC
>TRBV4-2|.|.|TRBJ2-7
CASSQEGPGEQYF
TGTGCCAGCAGCCAAGAGGGGCCAGGGGAGCAGTACTTC
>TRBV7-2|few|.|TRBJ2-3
CASSLAGLSTDTQYF
TGTGCCAGCAGCTTGGCGGGCCTAAGCACAGATACGCAGTATTTT
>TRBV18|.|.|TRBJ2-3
CASSPAFVTDTQYF
TGTGCCAGCTCACCCGCTTTTGTAACAGATACGCAGTATTTT
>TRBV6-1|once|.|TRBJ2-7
CASSEGWGAGYEQYF
TGTGCCAGCAGTGAAGGTTGGGGGGCAGGGTACGAGCAGTACTTC
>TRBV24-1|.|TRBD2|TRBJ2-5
CATSEGTSGASGETQYF
TGTGCCACCAGTGAGGGGACTAGCGGGGCCTCCGGGGAGACCCAGTACTTC
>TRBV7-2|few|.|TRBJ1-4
CASSSRGGEKLFF
TGTGCCAGCAGCTCAAGAGGGGGGGAAAAACTGTTTTTT